This T cell receptor beta chain was profiled in a study of cytomegalovirus exposure and HLA in healthy donors. Study details: Most genotyped donors, around 86% of some 400, had Caucasian-associated genetic ancestry.

Researchers ran the PCR with 60 Vbeta and 13 Jbeta primers. The data were produced by immunoSEQ multiplex PCR, yet TCRdb's version contains in-frame clones alone and is incomplete. The sample shows roughly 80,000 clones, 70% to 80% of them seen only once. The clonotype originates from a man between 50 and 59 years old in good health and CMV-seropositive. The sample was PBMCs.

This chain's CDR3 is CASSAGLAGAHEQFF. CDR3 sequence (DNA): TGTGCCAGCAGCGCGGGACTAGCGGGAGCCCATGAGCAGTTCTTC. This chain links TRBV7-9 with TRBJ2-1, with TRBD2 matching 14 bases. CDR3 length equals 15 residues. Germline assignment: CDR1 SEHNR and CDR2 FQNEAQ (reference sequence). The J segment lost 8 bases and the V segment lost 5 bases, leaving 5 bases of the junction unmatched.